A single sample is the source of the 3 T cell receptor beta chains below, sequenced in a study of blood T cells in healthy people across ages. A second PCR, run for 7 to 11 cycles, used a sample-barcoded 5' primer plus a J-beta primer mix. A single record per CDR3 protein comes from TCRdb applying MiXCR to the 5' RACE reads. Among about 1.6 million distinct CDR3 sequences, roughly 32% were seen once, and the ten largest hold about 11%. Sequenced sample: blood. Receptor source: a woman aged 25 to 39 in good health.

V usage is TRBV12-1 and J usage is TRBJ2-3; TRBD2 reflects the table's D call only, with no check against the DNA. TRBV12-1 is deemed a pseudogene. CDR3 length equals 16 residues. In DNA form, the CDR3 reads TGTGCCAGCAGCTTTACTAGCGAGGGCCGCGCAGATACGCAGTATTTT. This encodes CASSFTSEGRADTQYF.

The chain combines TRBV7-3 with TRBJ1-1; the D is unclear. The germline CDR1 and CDR2 sequences are SGHTA and FQGTGA. Trimming cost V 3 bases and J 6 bases, with 11 bases left between them. CDR3 length: 13 amino acids. The CDR3 protein is CASSFSGVAEAFF. In DNA form, the CDR3 reads TGTGCCAGCAGCTTTTCTGGGGTGGCTGAAGCTTTCTTT.

V usage is TRBV5-1 and J usage is TRBJ1-5; D is uncertain. The CDR3 loop spans 14 amino acids. Germline CDR1 is SGHRS and CDR2 is YFSETQ. Trimming pared 4 bases from V and 3 bases from J, leaving 11 bases between. Written as DNA, the CDR3 is TGCGCCAGCAGCCCAGCCGGGGACAATCAGCCCCAGCATTTT. Protein: CASSPAGDNQPQHF.